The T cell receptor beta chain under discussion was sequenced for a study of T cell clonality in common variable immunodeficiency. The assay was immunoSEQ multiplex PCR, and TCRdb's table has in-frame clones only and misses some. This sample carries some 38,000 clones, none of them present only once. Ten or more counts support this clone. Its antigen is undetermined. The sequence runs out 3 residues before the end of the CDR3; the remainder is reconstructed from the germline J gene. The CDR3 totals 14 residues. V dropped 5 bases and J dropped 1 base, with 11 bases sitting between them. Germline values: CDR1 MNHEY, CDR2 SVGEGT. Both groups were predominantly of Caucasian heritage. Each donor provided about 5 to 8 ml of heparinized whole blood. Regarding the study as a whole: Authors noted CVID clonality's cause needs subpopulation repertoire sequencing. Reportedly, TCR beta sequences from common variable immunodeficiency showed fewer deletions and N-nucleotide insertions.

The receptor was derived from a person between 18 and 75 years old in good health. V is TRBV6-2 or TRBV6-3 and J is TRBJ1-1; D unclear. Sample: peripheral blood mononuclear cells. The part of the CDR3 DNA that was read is TGTGCCAGCAGTGAGAACGGCGGGAACACTGAA. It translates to CASSENGGNTE. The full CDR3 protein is CASSENGGNTEAFF.